Below are 27 T cell receptor beta chains sequenced from a single sample in a study of shared clonotypes between healthy human individuals. Naive CD8 populations comprised CD45RO-negative cells positively selected for CCR7, excluding terminally differentiated effector memory CD45RA+ cells. Libraries were prepared by immunoSEQ multiplex PCR; TCRdb keeps only in-frame clonotypes and omits some of them. This table holds roughly 2,000,000 clones, 80% to 95% found once. What was sequenced was naive CD8+ T cells from PBMCs. Receptors were obtained from a man younger than 35 in good health. Some clones in this sample may be carry-over from other donors' samples.

The DNA for the CDR3 is TGTGCCAGCAGCTTAGCGGGGACAGGGGCGAAAAACTCCTACGAGCAGTACTTC. Protein: CASSLAGTGAKNSYEQYF. V gene TRBV7-8 combines with J gene TRBJ2-7, with 10 bases lining up with TRBD1. Losses at the gene ends were 0 bases for V and 0 bases for J; bases not matched to a gene: 8. The CDR3 extends over 18 amino acids. Germline-derived CDR1 and CDR2 are SGHVS and FQNEAQ.

This rearrangement joins TRBV29-1 to TRBJ2-3, with D unresolved. The V gene's germline CDR1 is SQVTM and CDR2 ANQGSEA. This CDR3 comprises 13 residues. The germline V and J ends were trimmed by 4 bases and 0 bases, with 8 bases remaining between them. CDR3 sequence (DNA): TGCAGCGTTGCTGGTATAAGCACAGATACGCAGTATTTT. It codes for CSVAGISTDTQYF.

The chain combines TRBV7-9 with TRBJ1-4, with D possibly TRBD1 on 5 matching bases. Germline V gene lookup returns CDR1 SEHNR and CDR2 FQNEAQ (reference sequence). The CDR3 spans 12 residues. The DNA of the CDR3 is TGTGCGAGTGGGGGGAGAAATGAAAAACTGTTTTTT. Residues: CASGGRNEKLFF.

With respect to this clone: Germline is not matched at one junction end, which may reflect a read error. The chain is built from TRBV4-3 and TRBJ2-7; 8 bases are shared with TRBD1. CDR3 size: 13 residues. Per germline, CDR1 LGHNA and CDR2 YSLEER. The CDR3 DNA is TGCGCCAGCAGCCCGAAACCAGGGGGCGAGGAGTACTTC. This sequence encodes CASSPKPGGEEYF.

Comment on this clone: This sample also contains other DNA sequences that code for the same CDR3. This chain links TRBV28 with TRBJ2-3, with a tentative D call TRBD2 (5 bases). V was pared by 2 bases and J by 0 bases, with 9 bases between. The CDR3 covers 15 residues. Germline V gives CDR1 MDHEN, CDR2 SYDVKM. The CDR3 reads CASSLLDSSTDTQYF. The CDR3 DNA reads TGTGCCAGCAGTTTACTGGACTCTAGCACAGATACGCAGTATTTT.

This sequence joins TRBV4-3 and TRBJ2-3; possible D gene TRBD2, 6 bases. Per germline, CDR1 LGHNA and CDR2 YSLEER. The CDR3 extends over 17 amino acids. The V end lost 0 bases, the J end lost 0 bases, and 13 bases lay between the germline ends. This chain's CDR3 is CASSQDLAGTSTDTQYF. The CDR3 bases are TGCGCCAGCAGCCAAGATCTCGCGGGGACCAGCACAGATACGCAGTATTTT.

The chain joins TRBV29-1 to TRBJ2-7, with D possibly called TRBD1 or TRBD2 (5 bases each). CDR3 length: 13 residues. Looked up from germline, CDR1 is SQVTM and CDR2 is ANQGSEA. Trimming removed 7 bases from V and 2 bases from J, with 15 bases in between. CDR3 region: CSARLGVAYEQYF. CDR3 in DNA: TGCAGCGCCCGGTTGGGGGTGGCCTACGAGCAGTACTTC.

V and J are TRBV28 and TRBJ2-4; tentatively, D is TRBD2 (5 bases). The CDR3 loop spans 12 amino acids. Germline-derived CDR1 and CDR2 are MDHEN and SYDVKM. The V and J ends lost 6 bases and 3 bases respectively, with 6 bases between them. The CDR3 protein is CASSRDKNIQYF. The CDR3 bases are TGTGCCAGCAGCCGGGACAAAAACATTCAGTACTTC. Full variable domain (outside the CDR3, taken from reference TRBV28 and TRBJ2-4): DVKVTQSSRYLVKRTGEKVFLECVQDMDHENMFWYRQDPGLGLRLIYFSYDVKMKEKGDIPEGYSVSREKKERFSLILESASTNQTSMYLCASSRDKNIQYFGAGTRLSVL.

The V gene is TRBV2, the J gene TRBJ2-1; D may match TRBD1 or TRBD2 (5 bases each). The CDR3 has 15 residues. Trimming pared 3 bases from V and 8 bases from J, leaving 17 bases between. The germline V gene has CDR1 SNHLY and CDR2 FYNNEI. CDR3 region: CASSDPVGGWDEQFF. The CDR3 nucleotides read TGTGCCAGCAGTGACCCGGTTGGGGGATGGGATGAGCAGTTCTTC. Filled out from reference TRBV2 and TRBJ2-1, the complete variable domain reads EPEVTQTPSHQVTQMGQEVILRCVPISNHLYFYWYRQILGQKVEFLVSFYNNEISEKSEIFDDQFSVERPDGSNFTLKIRSTKLEDSAMYFCASSDPVGGWDEQFFGPGTRLTVL.

The chain combines TRBV6-1 with TRBJ2-3; D gene unclear. V lost 6 bases and J 0 bases, leaving 13 bases between the germline ends. The CDR3 is 15 amino acids. Germline-derived CDR1 and CDR2 are MNHNS and SASEGT. Written as DNA, the CDR3 is TGTGCCAGCAGCGACCATAAGCCTAGCACAGATACGCAGTATTTT. Protein sequence: CASSDHKPSTDTQYF.

The rearrangement joins TRBV28 to TRBJ2-3; D remains unclear. Germline CDR1 MDHEN, CDR2 SYDVKM. Between the trimmed V and J ends, which lost 5 bases and 3 bases, there was a span of 9 bases. CDR3 length equals 13 residues. CDR3 in DNA: TGTGCCAGCAGTCAGGCAGCAACAGATACGCAGTATTTT. Its protein is CASSQAATDTQYF.

The V call is TRBV27, the J call TRBJ2-7; 7 bases are shared with TRBD1. CDR1 and CDR2 (germline): MNHEY, SMNVEV (reference sequence). With 5 bases clipped from V and 5 bases from J, the junction kept 9 bases outside the gene matches. This CDR3 contains 14 residues. The CDR3 sequence: CASSPTGTLHEQYF. CDR3 in DNA: TGTGCCAGCAGTCCGACAGGGACCCTCCACGAGCAGTACTTC.

The V gene is TRBV28, the J gene TRBJ2-3, with TRBD2 identical over 9 bases. After removal of 6 bases from V and 4 bases from J, the junction contained 5 bases not matched to a gene. In germline, CDR1 is MDHEN, CDR2 SYDVKM. The CDR3 runs to 14 residues. Written as DNA, the CDR3 is TGTGCCAGCAGGGCCGGGACTAGCCCAGATACGCAGTATTTT. Residues: CASRAGTSPDTQYF.

This clone was counted a few times. Other DNA sequences in this sample translate to the same CDR3. This chain joins TRBV6-4 and TRBJ2-2, with a weak D call TRBD2 (5 bases). Looked up from germline, CDR1 is MRHNA and CDR2 is SNTAGT. Trimming shortened V by 8 bases and J by 1 base, and 8 bases separated the two germline ends. CDR3 size: 13 residues. CDR3 sequence: CASRAGNTGELFF. For the CDR3, the DNA is TGTGCCAGCCGGGCGGGGAACACCGGGGAGCTGTTTTTT.

As for this clone: The sample has other DNA sequences that encode this CDR3 too. The chain joins TRBV5-4 to TRBJ2-1; unclear D gene. The germline V and J ends were trimmed by 2 bases and 7 bases, with 4 bases remaining between them. The CDR3 loop spans 11 amino acids. The germline gives CDR1 SGHNT, CDR2 YYREEE (reference sequence). CDR3 coding DNA: TGTGCCAGCAGCTTCTCTAATGAGCAGTTCTTC. Translating it yields CASSFSNEQFF.

This chain links TRBV28 with TRBJ1-5; D ambiguous. CDR1 MDHEN and CDR2 SYDVKM come from the germline V gene. The V gene lost 3 bases and the J gene lost 10 bases, with 10 bases spanning the gap. This CDR3 region has 12 residues. CDR3 coding DNA: TGTGCCAGCAGTTTCGGGTCGGGACCCCAGCATTTT. This gives the protein CASSFGSGPQHF.

The J gene is TRBJ2-1, the V gene TRBV5-6, with 8 nucleotides matching TRBD1. The CDR3 runs 14 residues. Germline V gives CDR1 SGHDT, CDR2 YYEEEE. V trimming: 0 bases; J trimming: 8 bases; junction bases outside the gene matches: 4. The CDR3 spells CASSLGQGIHEQFF. Here the CDR3 DNA reads TGTGCCAGCAGCTTGGGACAGGGGATCCATGAGCAGTTCTTC.

Concerning this clone itself: Other DNA sequences in the sample encode the same CDR3. This sequence joins TRBV7-6 and TRBJ1-1; no clear D gene. This CDR3 is built from 13 residues. Germline lookup yields CDR1 SGHVS and CDR2 FNYEAQ. V was trimmed by 1 base and J by 0 bases, leaving 3 bases between them. The CDR3 loop reads CASSLEVNTEAFF. DNA for the CDR3: TGTGCCAGCAGCTTAGAGGTGAACACTGAAGCTTTCTTT.

The gene calls are TRBV11-3 and TRBJ2-1; 9 bases align to TRBD2. The CDR3 loop spans 17 amino acids. V lost 0 bases and J lost 0; bases outside the gene matches: 3. CDR1 is SGHNT and CDR2 is YENEEA in the germline V gene. CDR3 DNA: TGTGCCAGCAGCTTAGATCGGCGGGAGGGCTCCTACAATGAGCAGTTCTTC. Its translation: CASSLDRREGSYNEQFF.

The chain has TRBV7-9 and TRBJ2-1; TRBD2 agrees at 9 bases. The CDR3 is made up of 16 amino acids. The germline CDR1 and CDR2 sequences are SEHNR and FQNEAQ (reference sequence). V lost 5 bases to trimming and J lost 1 base; unmatched junction nucleotides: 6. CDR3 in DNA: TGTGCCAGCAGCCCCAGCGGGAGGATTTCCTACAATGAGCAGTTCTTC. This gives the protein CASSPSGRISYNEQFF.

This rearrangement joins TRBV9 to TRBJ2-7; the match to TRBD2 covers 10 bases. From germline, CDR1 is SGDLS and CDR2 YYNGEE. J lost 3 bases, V lost 4 bases, and 4 bases had no gene match. The CDR3 is 14 amino acids. CDR3 DNA sequence: TGTGCCAGCAGCTCACGACTAGCGGGCTACGAGCAGTACTTC. Its translation is CASSSRLAGYEQYF.

J is TRBJ2-7 and V is TRBV29-1; unclear D gene. Germline V gene lookup returns CDR1 SQVTM and CDR2 ANQGSEA. V was clipped by 3 bases and J by 4 bases, with 16 bases between them. The CDR3 is 14 amino acids. The CDR3 is CSVDPPHRIYEQYF. In DNA form, the CDR3 reads TGCAGCGTTGATCCTCCACACCGAATTTACGAGCAGTACTTC.

This clone has a handful of counts. The chain recombines TRBV5-4 with TRBJ1-1, with TRBD1 matching 12 bases. The CDR3 covers 13 residues. Germline V lookup: CDR1 SGHNT, CDR2 YYREEE (reference sequence). The CDR3 loop is CRFGDRGQTEAFF. The CDR3 DNA sequence: TGTAGGTTCGGGGACAGGGGGCAAACTGAAGCTTTCTTT. The full variable domain, with the rest looked up from reference TRBV5-4 and TRBJ1-1, is ETGVTQSPTHLIKTRGQQVTLRCSSQSGHNTVSWYQQALGQGPQFIFQYYREEENGRGNFPPRFSGLQFPNYSSELNVNALELDDSALYLCRFGDRGQTEAFFGQGTRLTVV.

V usage is TRBV18 and J usage is TRBJ2-1; 10 nucleotides match TRBD2. V trimming: 6 bases; J trimming: 4 bases; junction bases outside the gene matches: 6. Per the germline V gene, CDR1 is KGHSH and CDR2 is LQKENI. The CDR3 is made up of 15 amino acids. The chain's CDR3 is CASSTGTSEYNEQFF. The CDR3, as DNA: TGTGCCAGCTCGACGGGGACTAGCGAATACAATGAGCAGTTCTTC.

This chain links TRBV7-9 with TRBJ2-7, with a tentative D call TRBD2 (5 bases). Germline V gene lookup returns CDR1 SEHNR and CDR2 FQNEAQ (reference sequence). The V end lost 8 bases, the J end lost 2 bases, and 16 bases lay between the germline ends. There are 14 residues in the CDR3. The CDR3 is CASSTRLFTYEQYF. CDR3 coding DNA: TGTGCCAGCTCCACCAGACTATTCACCTACGAGCAGTACTTC.

The chain couples TRBV5-4 to TRBJ1-4; the match to TRBD1 covers 7 bases. This CDR3 has 15 residues. The germline V gene encodes CDR1 SGHNT and CDR2 YYREEE (reference sequence). Germline trimming cut 2 bases from V and 6 bases from J; bases unmatched to any gene: 7. The CDR3 coding sequence is TGTGCCAGCAGCTTCGACCGGGACAGACATGAAAAACTGTTTTTT. Residues: CASSFDRDRHEKLFF.

The CDR3 nucleotides are TGTGCCAGCAGCTTGGAGGCGGGAGGCTACACCTTC. Protein: CASSLEAGGYTF. V and J are TRBV5-8 and TRBJ1-2; D not resolved. The CDR3 has 12 residues. Germline V gives CDR1 SGHTS, CDR2 YDEGEE. The V gene lost 0 bases and the J gene lost 8 bases, with 8 bases spanning the gap.